The entry below describes one T cell receptor beta chain. Its antigen is undetermined. The data are from a study of siplizumab effects on memory and regulatory T cells. The table came from immunoSEQ multiplex PCR; TCRdb's copy has only in-frame clones and leaves some out. Found here are around 65,000 clones, around three quarters of them singletons; the top ten hold approximately 0.4%. Trimming removed 2 bases from V and 7 bases from J, with 14 bases in between. The CDR3 extends over 14 amino acids. Germline CDR1 MNHEY, CDR2 SMNVEV (reference sequence). Study-wide points: Apparently key alloresponse contributors, naive T cells also seemed more diverse than memory cells.

The TCR sequence derives from a human donor in good health. What was sequenced was memory CD4+ T cells sorted from blood. V and J are TRBV27 and TRBJ1-2; D remains ambiguous. CDR3 amino acids: CASSLDGGRGGYTF. DNA of the CDR3: TGTGCCAGCAGTTTAGACGGAGGGCGTGGTGGCTACACCTTC.